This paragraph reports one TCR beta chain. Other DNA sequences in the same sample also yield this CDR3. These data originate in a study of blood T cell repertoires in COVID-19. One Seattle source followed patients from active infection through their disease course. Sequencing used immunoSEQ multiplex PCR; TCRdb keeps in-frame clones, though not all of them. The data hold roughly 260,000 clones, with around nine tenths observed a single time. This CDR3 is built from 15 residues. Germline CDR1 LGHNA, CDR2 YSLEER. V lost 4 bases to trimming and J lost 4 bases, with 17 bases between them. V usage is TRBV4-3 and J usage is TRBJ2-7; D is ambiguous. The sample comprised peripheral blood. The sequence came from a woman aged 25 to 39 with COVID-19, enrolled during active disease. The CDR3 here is CASSRGPSRFYEQYF. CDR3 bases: TGCGCCAGCAGCCGAGGTCCCTCGAGATTTTACGAGCAGTACTTC.